A selection of T cell receptor beta chains follows, all from one sample in a study of blood T cell repertoires in COVID-19. Sequencing used immunoSEQ multiplex PCR; TCRdb keeps in-frame clones, though not all of them. The profile shows about 100,000 clones, roughly nine tenths of them singletons. The sample taken for sequencing was peripheral blood. The receptors were gathered from a man aged 55 to 70 with acute or convalescent COVID-19. Both conserved end residues are part of each CDR3. The order of the fields is D gene, clone size, V gene, J gene, CDR3 length, CDR3 DNA, CDR3 protein. A D gene is named only where the DNA matches it firmly. Clone size, where shown, is once, few, many, or a class for clones that have expanded.

-	-	TRBV19	TRBJ1-5	21	TGTGCCAGTAGTCCCCGCGGGGGGACTAAATCCAGCCCCGATCGCAATCAGCCCCAGCATTTT	CASSPRGGTKSSPDRNQPQHF
TRBD1	-	TRBV18	TRBJ1-1	16	TGTGCCAGCTCACCAACTGGGGGACAGACGAACACTGAAGCTTTCTTT	CASSPTGGQTNTEAFF
-	-	TRBV18	TRBJ1-1	14	TGTGCCAGCTCACCTGCAGGGTGGGGCACTGAAGCTTTCTTT	CASSPAGWGTEAFF
TRBD1	-	TRBV27	TRBJ1-5	18	TGTGCCAGCAGTTTATTTCCACACGGGACAGCGATCAATCAGCCCCAGCATTTT	CASSLFPHGTAINQPQHF
-	-	TRBV4-1	TRBJ1-2	15	TGCGCCAGCAGCCAGATACAGGGAGTGAGGTATGGCTACACCTTC	CASSQIQGVRYGYTF
TRBD2	-	TRBV6-5	TRBJ2-7	15	TGTGCCAGCAGTCGCGGGGGGCGGGAGGATTACGAGCAGTACTTC	CASSRGGREDYEQYF
-	-	TRBV11-2	TRBJ2-3	13	TGTGCCAGCCACCGGCGGGTGGGAGATACGCAGTATTTT	CASHRRVGDTQYF
TRBD1	-	TRBV2	TRBJ2-1	16	TGTGCCAGCAGCCGACAGGGGCCGACTTTCTACAATGAGCAGTTCTTC	CASSRQGPTFYNEQFF
-	once	TRBV27	TRBJ1-6	14	TGTGCCAGCAGCTTGGGGCGCCGGGCTTCACCCCTCCACTTT	CASSLGRRASPLHF
-	-	TRBV3-1/TRBV3-2	TRBJ1-5	15	TGTGCCAGCAGCCAAGATCCGAGGTACGGCCAGCCCCAGCATTTT	CASSQDPRYGQPQHF
TRBD1	-	TRBV28	TRBJ1-5	16	TGTGCCAGCACCCACCAGGGACAGGGAGTTAATCAGCCCCAGCATTTT	CASTHQGQGVNQPQHF
-	-	TRBV27	TRBJ2-1	13	TGTGCCAGCAGTTTATCATGGAGCAATGAGCAGTTCTTC	CASSLSWSNEQFF
-	-	TRBV25-1	TRBJ1-1	16	TGTGCCAGCAGTGACTCCCGCCTGGTAGGGGACACTGAAGCTTTCTTT	CASSDSRLVGDTEAFF
TRBD1	-	TRBV28	TRBJ1-2	13	TGTGCCAGCAGTTCCGACAGGGCCTACGGCTACACCTTC	CASSSDRAYGYTF
-	-	TRBV29-1	TRBJ1-1	12	TGCAGCGTTGAGGAGGGGAACACTGAAGCTTTCTTT	CSVEEGNTEAFF
-	-	TRBV28	TRBJ1-5	15	TGTGCCAGCAGTTCGGTGGCAGGGGCGGATCAGCCCCAGCATTTT	CASSSVAGADQPQHF
-	-	TRBV6-6	TRBJ2-1	16	TGTGCCAGCAGCCGCCTTCTGGATAGAGGGTACAATGAGCAGTTCTTC	CASSRLLDRGYNEQFF
TRBD1	-	TRBV25-1	TRBJ1-1	16	TGTGCCAGCAGTGATAGGGGACAGGGCGGGGGCACTGAAGCTTTCTTT	CASSDRGQGGGTEAFF
TRBD1	-	TRBV6-6	TRBJ1-5	15	TGTGCCAGCAAGATAACAGGGGAGGGCAATCAGCCCCAGCATTTT	CASKITGEGNQPQHF
-	-	TRBV28	TRBJ1-6	12	TGTGCCAGCAGTTTTACGGGGGGACCCCTCCACTTT	CASSFTGGPLHF
TRBD2	-	TRBV30	TRBJ2-1	15	TGTGCCTTACTAGCGGGATTGAGCTCCTACAATGAGCAGTTCTTC	CALLAGLSSYNEQFF
TRBD2	-	TRBV6-5	TRBJ2-1	14	TGTGCCAGCAGTAGCCTAGCGGGAGGGGGTGAGCAGTTCTTC	CASSSLAGGGEQFF
TRBD1	-	TRBV25-1	TRBJ2-5	14	TGTGCCAGCAGTGTGGACAGGGTTCAAGAGACCCAGTACTTC	CASSVDRVQETQYF
TRBD2	-	TRBV5-1	TRBJ2-3	16	TGCGCCAGCAGCTTAACTAGCGGGAGAGAATCAGATACGCAGTATTTT	CASSLTSGRESDTQYF
-	few	TRBV7-9	TRBJ1-5	14	TGTGCCAGCAGCTTAGACGGGTTCAATCAGCCCCAGCATTTT	CASSLDGFNQPQHF
-	-	TRBV2	TRBJ2-2	16	TGTGCCAGCAGTGTCCTAGCGCTATCGAACACCGGGGAGCTGTTTTTT	CASSVLALSNTGELFF
-	-	TRBV27	TRBJ1-5	16	TGTGCCAGCAGTTTATCTACAGGTCAGAGCAATCAGCCCCAGCATTTT	CASSLSTGQSNQPQHF
-	-	TRBV18	TRBJ1-5	15	TGTGCCAGCTCACCACTCGGGGGGACTAATCAGCCCCAGCATTTT	CASSPLGGTNQPQHF
TRBD2	-	TRBV23-1	TRBJ2-3	15	TGCGCCAGCCTTCCAGAGCGGGATAGCACAGATACGCAGTATTTT	CASLPERDSTDTQYF
TRBD2	-	TRBV9	TRBJ2-1	16	TGTGCCAGCAATGAGACTCGGGCGGGAGTCTACAATGAGCAGTTCTTC	CASNETRAGVYNEQFF
TRBD2	once	TRBV6-6	TRBJ2-2	16	TGTGCCAGCAGCCGGCTAGCGGGAGGGCATGGCGGGGAGCTGTTTTTT	CASSRLAGGHGGELFF
-	few	TRBV7-2	TRBJ1-2	14	TGTGCCAGCAGCGTACCGGGGGGGTTCTATGGCTACACCTTC	CASSVPGGFYGYTF
TRBD1	-	TRBV19	TRBJ1-4	15	TGTGCCAGTAGTATCCCCGGGACAGGGGACGAAAAACTGTTTTTT	CASSIPGTGDEKLFF
TRBD2	once	TRBV28	TRBJ2-1	15	TGTGCCAGCAGTTTAGCTAGCGGAGTGTACAATGAGCAGTTCTTC	CASSLASGVYNEQFF
-	-	TRBV28	TRBJ1-1	12	TGTGCCAGCCTGGACAGCCACCAAGAAGCTTTCTTT	CASLDSHQEAFF
TRBD2	-	TRBV9	TRBJ2-3	15	TGTGCCAGCAGCGTAGGGACTAGCGGGATCTATACGCAGTATTTT	CASSVGTSGIYTQYF
-	-	TRBV28	TRBJ2-3	16	TGTGCCAGCAATGGGGCAGGGCTTTCTAGCACAGATACGCAGTATTTT	CASNGAGLSSTDTQYF
TRBD2	-	TRBV5-1	TRBJ2-2	18	TGCGCCAGCAGCTTGGTGGGGGGGAGTCCCACGAACACCGGGGAGCTGTTTTTT	CASSLVGGSPTNTGELFF
-	-	TRBV5-1	TRBJ2-5	14	TGCGCCAGCAGCTTGGCCAAGGGGCCAGAGACCCAGTACTTC	CASSLAKGPETQYF
-	-	TRBV6-5	TRBJ1-4	13	TGTGCCAGCGGATTTCGAGGGAATGAAAAACTGTTTTTT	CASGFRGNEKLFF
TRBD1	-	TRBV30	TRBJ1-1	13	TGTGCCTGGAGAAAGACAGGGGGCACTGAAGCTTTCTTT	CAWRKTGGTEAFF
-	-	TRBV5-1	TRBJ2-7	14	TGCGCCAGCAGCTTTAGCTGGCGCTCCTACGAGCAGTACTTC	CASSFSWRSYEQYF
TRBD1	once	TRBV7-9	TRBJ1-2	14	TGTGCCAGCAGCGGCTGGACAGGGAACTATGGCTACACCTTC	CASSGWTGNYGYTF
TRBD2	once	TRBV7-6	TRBJ2-1	18	TGTGCCAGCAGCTTAGATCCCCCGGGACTAGCGGGAACCAATGAGCAGTTCTTC	CASSLDPPGLAGTNEQFF
-	-	TRBV5-1	TRBJ2-1	18	TGCGCCAGCAGCTTGGCCCCCACTAGTTCCAGCTCCTACAATGAGCAGTTCTTC	CASSLAPTSSSSYNEQFF